Below, one T cell receptor beta chain is given with its context. This clone was counted a few times. Its specific antigen is unknown. No base qualities exist here, and no much larger clone lies one base off it. The library was made by the immunoSEQ multiplex PCR assay. TCRdb carries this immuneACCESS record with in-frame sequences only. Its versions omit some clonotypes, under half of them owing to an unresolved V gene in the studies checked, with the rest unexplained. Here the sample has 30,000 to 45,000 clones; roughly 82% occur a single time. The ten largest clones take up approximately 1.5% of the sample. This entry is derived from a study of preoperative IRX-2 immunotherapy in early breast cancer (dated by TCRdb to between 2019 and 2020). Trimming costs V 6 bases and J 4 bases, and their ends lie 13 bases apart. The germline V gene encodes CDR1 MNHGY and CDR2 SAAAGT. Measured from the cysteine to the phenylalanine, the CDR3 is 14 residues long. CDR3 DNA is the only sequence kept; it has 42 bases, read in frame from the first base.

This specimen's treatment or condition label, interpreted: preoperative locoregional IRX-2 cytokine immunotherapy. The samples were obtained from a phase Ib study that tested preoperative, locoregional IRX-2 cytokine immunotherapy designed to prime immune responses. Patients with early-stage breast cancer who were given IRX-2 before surgery served as donors. This TCR was recovered from a human donor with breast cancer. The V gene is TRBV6-8 and the J gene is TRBJ1-3, with the identity of the D gene unclear. The sample was lymph node tissue, taken after IRX-2 immunotherapy. For the CDR3, the sequence is CASRERSQGNTIYF. The DNA is TGTGCCAGCAGGGAAAGAAGTCAAGGAAACACCATATATTTT.